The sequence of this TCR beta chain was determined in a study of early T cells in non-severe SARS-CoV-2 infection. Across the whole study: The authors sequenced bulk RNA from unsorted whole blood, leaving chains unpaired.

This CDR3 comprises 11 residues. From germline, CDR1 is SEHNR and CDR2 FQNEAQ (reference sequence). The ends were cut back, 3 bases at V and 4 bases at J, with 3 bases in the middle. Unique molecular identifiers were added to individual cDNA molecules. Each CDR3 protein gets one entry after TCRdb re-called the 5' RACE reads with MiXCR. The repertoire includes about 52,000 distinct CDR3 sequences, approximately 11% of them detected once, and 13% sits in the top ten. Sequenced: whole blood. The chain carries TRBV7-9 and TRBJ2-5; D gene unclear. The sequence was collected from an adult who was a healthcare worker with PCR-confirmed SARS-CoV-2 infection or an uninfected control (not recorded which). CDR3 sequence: CASSFSETQYF. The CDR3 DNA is TGTGCCAGCAGCTTTTCAGAGACCCAGTACTTC. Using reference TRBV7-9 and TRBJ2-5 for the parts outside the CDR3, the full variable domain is DTGVSQNPRHKITKRGQNVTFRCDPISEHNRLYWYRQTLGQGPEFLTYFQNEAQLEKSRLLSDRFSAERPKGSFSTLEIQRTEQGDSAMYLCASSFSETQYFGPGTRLLVL.